This T cell receptor (beta chain) comes out of a study of cytomegalovirus exposure and HLA in healthy donors. The CDR3 totals 16 residues. In germline, CDR1 is SEHNR, CDR2 FQNEAQ (reference sequence). The ends were cut back, 1 base at V and 1 base at J, with 13 bases in the middle. PCR was performed using 60 Vbeta and 13 Jbeta primers. In the source study's methods: Among the unique TCR beta chains that a later analysis counted, about 81 million in all, roughly 9.9 million were shared. Clones were read by immunoSEQ multiplex PCR, and TCRdb kept only the in-frame ones, dropping some. V and J calls and clone size follow that table, whereas D and trimming were derived from the DNA. The data hold some 140,000 clones, with approximately 80% observed a single time. Study results and limitations: The study carried out a later analysis of TCR beta sequences. It associated approximately 16,000 of them with specific HLA alleles at a false discovery rate of 0.05.

A note on this clone: Its antigen is not identified.

The source of this sequence is a woman in her forties in good health and CMV-seronegative. Sequenced input: PBMCs. This chain joins TRBV7-9 and TRBJ1-1, with D unclear. Here the CDR3 DNA reads TGTGCCAGCAGCTTAGGAGCGGGAGAAACGAACACTGAAGCTTTCTTT. The encoded protein is CASSLGAGETNTEAFF.